Each of the 19 T cell receptor beta chains below was sequenced from the same sample in a study of T cell responses to AZD1222 COVID-19 vaccine (dated by TCRdb to about 2021). Per the publication, the time point label means: baseline before first vaccination. Libraries came from the immunoSEQ multiplex PCR assay. TCRdb mirrors the immuneACCESS table, restricted to in-frame sequences. Some clones are absent from its copies; in checked studies, under half trace to an unresolved V gene, and the reason for the others is unknown. The sample profile shows fewer than 200,000 clones; approximately 90% of them were found once. 1.5% to 2% of the sample comes from the top ten. The source was peripheral blood, collected on day 0 of AZD1222 vaccination. Receptors originate from an adult in good health.

The gene calls are TRBV30 and TRBJ1-1; possibly TRBD1 for D (5 bases). Trimming cost V 2 bases and J 1 base, with 8 bases left between them. The CDR3 loop spans 13 amino acids. Germline V lookup: CDR1 GTSNPN, CDR2 SVGIG (reference sequence). The CDR3 nucleotides are TGTGCCTGGAGTCTACAGGCGAACACTGAAGCTTTCTTT. The encoded protein is CAWSLQANTEAFF.

The chain employs TRBV5-3 and TRBJ2-3, with TRBD2 matching 11 bases. TRBV5-3 counts as an open reading frame of uncertain function. CDR3 size: 17 residues. J gave up 4 bases and V 5 bases, and 12 bases lay outside the gene matches. The CDR3: CARRAQPTSGMPDTQYF. In DNA form, the CDR3 reads TGTGCCAGAAGGGCACAACCGACTAGCGGGATGCCAGATACGCAGTATTTT.

This clone was observed a single time. This chain joins TRBV5-1 and TRBJ2-7; 9 nucleotides agree with TRBD1. Per germline, CDR1 SGHRS and CDR2 YFSETQ. CDR3 size: 16 residues. V was clipped by 4 bases and J by 7 bases; unmatched bases: 15. Here the CDR3 reads CASSLLTGGTTREQYF. The CDR3 DNA is TGCGCCAGCAGCCTTCTTACAGGGGGCACGACCCGGGAGCAGTACTTC.

The rearrangement uses TRBV12-2 and TRBJ1-5; TRBD1, the table's D call, was not compared with the DNA. TRBV12-2 is given as a pseudogene. This CDR3 is built from 14 residues. For the CDR3, the DNA is TGTGCAAGTCGCTTAGAAAGGGGGCATCAGCCCCAGCATTTT. It encodes CASRLERGHQPQHF.

The rearrangement links TRBV5-6 to TRBJ2-3; possible D gene TRBD2, 5 bases. V shed 4 bases and J shed 0 bases, with 12 bases lying between them. CDR1 SGHDT and CDR2 YYEEEE come from the germline V gene. The CDR3 totals 15 residues. In DNA form, the CDR3 reads TGTGCCAGCAGCCGTCGTCCGGGAAGCACAGATACGCAGTATTTT. Amino acids: CASSRRPGSTDTQYF.

The chain employs TRBV9 and TRBJ1-6; D uncertain. CDR1 and CDR2 (germline): SGDLS, YYNGEE. V was clipped by 9 bases and J by 0 bases, with 10 bases between them. The CDR3 runs 14 residues. The CDR3 spells CATSESSYNSPLHF. CDR3 DNA: TGTGCCACCTCGGAGAGCTCCTATAATTCACCCCTCCACTTT.

V usage is TRBV28 and J usage is TRBJ1-1, with D possibly TRBD1 on 5 matching bases. Trimming shortened V by 6 bases and J by 6 bases, and 8 bases separated the two germline ends. There are 11 residues in the CDR3. CDR1 is MDHEN and CDR2 is SYDVKM in the germline V gene. The CDR3 reads CASRGLAEAFF. CDR3 DNA: TGTGCCAGCAGGGGGCTAGCTGAAGCTTTCTTT.

The chain couples TRBV27 to TRBJ1-1; 11 positions agree with TRBD1. This CDR3 is 17 amino acids long. Germline-derived CDR1 and CDR2 are MNHEY and SMNVEV (reference sequence). The trim removed 5 bases at V and 5 bases at J, leaving 13 bases unmatched. This CDR3 is CASSADRGPNLRTEAFF. CDR3 DNA sequence: TGTGCCAGCAGTGCGGACAGGGGGCCCAACCTAAGAACTGAAGCTTTCTTT.

The chain carries TRBV4-1 and TRBJ2-1; 10 nucleotides match TRBD2. The CDR3 is made up of 16 amino acids. Germline CDR1 is MGHRA and CDR2 is YSYEKL. Losses at the gene ends were 4 bases for V and 4 bases for J; bases not matched to a gene: 7. The CDR3 DNA follows: TGCGCCAGCAGCCCCCGGGAGCGGGGGGGGTACAATGAGCAGTTCTTC. Protein: CASSPRERGGYNEQFF.

The chain recombines TRBV11-2 with TRBJ2-1; D is perhaps TRBD1 or TRBD2 (5 bases each). The CDR3 is 15 amino acids. In germline, CDR1 is SGHAT, CDR2 FQNNGV. The ends were cut back, 5 bases at V and 8 bases at J, with 19 bases in the middle. CDR3 DNA sequence: TGTGCCAGCAGCCTAACCGGGACCCAGGGCGATGAGCAGTTCTTC. It codes for CASSLTGTQGDEQFF. The complete variable domain, with remaining parts taken from reference TRBV11-2 and TRBJ2-1, reads EAGVAQSPRYKIIEKRQSVAFWCNPISGHATLYWYQQILGQGPKLLIQFQNNGVVDDSQLPKDRFSAERLKGVDSTLKIQPAKLEDSAVYLCASSLTGTQGDEQFFGPGTRLTVL.

The chain links TRBV27 to TRBJ2-4; tentative D call: TRBD2 (5 bases). The CDR3 covers 15 residues. Per germline, CDR1 MNHEY and CDR2 SMNVEV (reference sequence). V dropped 6 bases and J dropped 3 bases, with 15 bases sitting between them. Written as DNA, the CDR3 is TGTGCCAGCAGGCCCCTTGGTCGGGGCAAAAACATTCAGTACTTC. Translation gives CASRPLGRGKNIQYF.

This chain uses TRBV7-2 with TRBJ2-7, with D unresolved. Germline CDR1 and CDR2: SGHTA and FQGNSA. Trimming took off 4 bases at V and 3 bases at J, with 7 bases between the two ends. The length of the CDR3 is 12 residues. The CDR3 spells CASSSQRYEQYF. The CDR3 nucleotides are TGTGCCAGCAGCTCCCAACGCTACGAGCAGTACTTC.

Written as DNA, the CDR3 is TGTGCCAGCAGAGTCTCGGGACAGGTCACAGATACGCAGTATTTT. This gives the protein CASRVSGQVTDTQYF. V usage is TRBV7-2 and J usage is TRBJ2-3, with 8 bases lining up with TRBD1. V lost 6 bases, J lost 2 bases, and 7 bases stayed unmatched. The CDR3 length is 15 residues. Germline CDR1 reads SGHTA; CDR2 reads FQGNSA.

This sequence joins TRBV6-2 or TRBV6-3 and TRBJ1-1; 9 bases agree with TRBD1. Germline V CDR1 and CDR2: MNHEY, SVGEGT. J was trimmed by 1 base and V by 2 bases; bases with no gene match: 5. The CDR3 length is 16 residues. CDR3 amino acids: CASSYPGTGRNTEAFF. CDR3 DNA sequence: TGTGCCAGCAGTTACCCTGGGACAGGGAGGAACACTGAAGCTTTCTTT.

The rearrangement joins TRBV18 to TRBJ1-2; 7 bases map to TRBD1. This CDR3 has 17 amino acids. Germline V CDR1 and CDR2: KGHSH, LQKENI. The junction had 14 bases not matched to a gene; V was cut back by 4 bases and J by 3 bases. CDR3 sequence: CASSQNTGDIGYYGYTF. The CDR3 nucleotides are TGTGCCAGCTCACAAAACACAGGGGACATAGGATACTATGGCTACACCTTC.

This chain joins TRBV5-6 and TRBJ2-3, with no clear D. V was shortened by 7 bases and J by 4 bases, with 16 bases between the two germline ends. Germline V CDR1 and CDR2: SGHDT, YYEEEE. The CDR3 is 14 amino acids. This CDR3 is CASAAWFKPDTQYF. The CDR3 coding sequence is TGTGCCAGCGCCGCTTGGTTTAAACCAGATACGCAGTATTTT.

The chain has TRBV19 and TRBJ1-5; no reliable D call. Trimming shortened V by 6 bases and J by 0 bases, and 6 bases separated the two germline ends. This CDR3 is 13 amino acids long. From germline, CDR1 is LNHDA and CDR2 SQIVND (reference sequence). CDR3 in DNA: TGTGCCAGTAGCACTAATAGCAATCAGCCCCAGCATTTT. Translation gives CASSTNSNQPQHF.

This chain links TRBV6-5 with TRBJ2-7; D possibly uses TRBD1 or TRBD2 (5 bases each). This CDR3 is built from 15 residues. Germline-derived CDR1 and CDR2 are MNHEY and SVGAGI. Trimming pared 6 bases from V and 5 bases from J, leaving 20 bases between. In DNA, the CDR3 is TGTGCCAGCAGCGAGACGCCAGGGACCATTCACGAGCAGTACTTC. This gives the protein CASSETPGTIHEQYF.

This chain links TRBV27 with TRBJ2-1; D remains unclear. Trimming pared 6 bases from V and 10 bases from J, leaving 13 bases between. CDR3 length equals 12 residues. Germline V gene sequence: CDR1 MNHEY, CDR2 SMNVEV (reference sequence). The chain's CDR3 is CASSPEAPEQFF. The DNA of the CDR3 is TGTGCCAGCAGCCCCGAGGCTCCCGAGCAGTTCTTC.